Below are 29 T cell receptor beta chains sequenced from a single sample in a study of radiotherapy plus CTLA-4 blockade in lung cancer. Profiling relied on immunoSEQ multiplex PCR, and the TCRdb table lists in-frame clones only, not all of them. The table has 50,000 or so clones, more than 60% seen once. The sequences come from peripheral blood, collected from a patient treated with radiotherapy plus ipilimumab. These receptors all stem from a human donor with non-small cell lung cancer who had a partial response to radiotherapy plus ipilimumab.

This chain uses TRBV2 with TRBJ1-3, with 7 bases that match TRBD1. The junction had 7 bases not matched to a gene; V was cut back by 3 bases and J by 2 bases. This CDR3 has 16 amino acids. Germline lookup yields CDR1 SNHLY and CDR2 FYNNEI. The CDR3 nucleotides are TGTGCCAGCAGTGAGCTGCAGGGGGTAACTGGAAACACCATATATTTT. Its translation: CASSELQGVTGNTIYF.

The chain combines TRBV19 with TRBJ1-2, with D possibly TRBD1 on 5 matching bases. Between the trimmed V and J ends, which lost 6 bases and 4 bases, there was a span of 15 bases. The CDR3 consists of 14 residues. Germline CDR1 and CDR2: LNHDA and SQIVND (reference sequence). The CDR3 protein is CASRVVGGSYGYTF. For the CDR3, the DNA is TGTGCCAGTAGGGTCGTCGGGGGAAGCTATGGCTACACCTTC.

This chain joins TRBV10-3 and TRBJ1-1; 7 bases map to TRBD1. CDR1 ENHRY and CDR2 SYGVKD come from the germline V gene. The CDR3 spans 12 residues. The ends lost 10 bases at V and 1 base at J; junction bases unmatched: 3. CDR3: CASTGANTEAFF. The CDR3 DNA sequence: TGTGCCAGCACAGGGGCGAACACTGAAGCTTTCTTT.

The gene calls are TRBV18 and TRBJ2-7; 9 bases match TRBD1. J was trimmed by 0 bases and V by 1 base; bases with no gene match: 13. From germline, CDR1 is KGHSH and CDR2 LQKENI. The CDR3 spans 19 residues. The CDR3 is CASSPLRLGQGLNSYEQYF. The DNA for the CDR3 is TGTGCCAGCTCACCACTTAGATTGGGACAGGGCCTGAACTCCTACGAGCAGTACTTC.

The chain recombines TRBV7-9 with TRBJ2-7; a weak D match, TRBD1 (6 bases). Trimming took off 5 bases at V and 5 bases at J, with 16 bases between the two ends. Germline CDR1 and CDR2: SEHNR and FQNEAQ (reference sequence). This CDR3 is built from 14 residues. The CDR3 DNA reads TGTGCCAGCAGCCCAGGGGCGCGAATGGACGAGCAGTACTTC. Translated, it gives CASSPGARMDEQYF.

This clone was seen only once. The V call is TRBV9, the J call TRBJ2-2; 12 bases align to TRBD1. V shed 4 bases and J 4 bases; nucleotides not matched to a gene: 5. Per germline, CDR1 SGDLS and CDR2 YYNGEE. The CDR3 runs 16 residues. CDR3 bases: TGTGCCAGCAGCAAGGGACAGGGGGCGCTCACCGGGGAGCTGTTTTTT. Amino acids: CASSKGQGALTGELFF.

This chain connects TRBV7-9 to TRBJ1-1; D remains unclear. The V and J ends lost 6 bases and 1 base respectively, with 6 bases between them. The germline gives CDR1 SEHNR, CDR2 FQNEAQ (reference sequence). The CDR3 sequence is 12 residues long. The CDR3 DNA follows: TGTGCCAGCAGGGCAGAGAACACTGAAGCTTTCTTT. Translation gives CASRAENTEAFF.

The V call is TRBV11-3, the J call TRBJ1-6; 7 nucleotides line up with TRBD1. The CDR3 runs 15 residues. Germline lookup yields CDR1 SGHNT and CDR2 YENEEA. The V gene end was trimmed by 8 bases and the J gene end by 0 bases; junction bases not matched to a gene: 4. The CDR3 sequence: CASLGDSSYNSPLHF. The DNA for the CDR3 is TGTGCCAGCCTCGGGGACAGCTCCTATAATTCACCCCTCCACTTT.

The rearrangement links TRBV5-4 to TRBJ2-2, with 7 bases lining up with TRBD1. V was pared by 4 bases and J by 4 bases, with 13 bases of the junction left unmatched. This CDR3 is built from 17 residues. CDR1 and CDR2 from the germline V gene are SGHNT and YYREEE (reference sequence). CDR3 in DNA: TGTGCCAGCAGCCCACCCCCGCAGGGGGTCGGCACCGGGGAGCTGTTTTTT. This sequence encodes CASSPPPQGVGTGELFF.

The chain links TRBV11-2 to TRBJ2-7; maybe TRBD2 (6 bases). CDR3 size: 15 residues. The V gene's germline CDR1 is SGHAT and CDR2 FQNNGV. V shed 1 base and J shed 4 bases, with 14 bases lying between them. The CDR3 loop reads CASSLAAGAGYEQYF. DNA of the CDR3: TGTGCCAGCAGCTTAGCGGCAGGTGCGGGGTACGAGCAGTACTTC.

CDR3 sequence: CSVSGTGGSGNQPQHF. The CDR3 nucleotides are TGCAGCGTGTCCGGGACAGGGGGTTCTGGCAATCAGCCCCAGCATTTT. The genes are TRBV29-1 and TRBJ1-5, with 11 bases fitting TRBD1. Germline V gives CDR1 SQVTM, CDR2 ANQGSEA. This CDR3 is built from 16 residues. The trim removed 6 bases at V and 2 bases at J, leaving 9 bases unmatched.

The chain has TRBV19 and TRBJ1-3; D uncertain. The ends were cut back, 11 bases at V and 0 bases at J, with 23 bases in the middle. CDR1 LNHDA and CDR2 SQIVND come from the germline V gene (reference sequence). CDR3 length: 17 residues. Here the CDR3 reads CASAPTVRDYSGNTIYF. In DNA form, the CDR3 reads TGTGCCTCAGCCCCCACAGTCCGAGATTACTCTGGAAACACCATATATTTT.

This chain links TRBV5-5 with TRBJ1-5, with TRBD1 matching 9 bases. V lost 2 bases to trimming and J lost 3 bases; unmatched junction nucleotides: 12. The CDR3 extends over 18 amino acids. Germline CDR1 reads SGHKS; CDR2 reads YYEKEE (reference sequence). The CDR3 nucleotides are TGTGCCAGCAGCTTAGAGCCGTCAGGGACAGGGAACAATCAGCCCCAGCATTTT. This translates into CASSLEPSGTGNNQPQHF.

The chain has TRBV11-3 and TRBJ2-1; 11 nucleotides line up with TRBD2. V dropped 5 bases and J dropped 6; count of bases not matched to a gene: 3. The CDR3 extends over 14 amino acids. Germline assignment: CDR1 SGHNT and CDR2 YENEEA. DNA for the CDR3: TGTGCCAGCAGCCCTAGCGGGGGGACCAATGAGCAGTTCTTC. Translation gives CASSPSGGTNEQFF.

This chain uses TRBV5-6 with TRBJ1-5; D unclear. The CDR3 consists of 15 residues. Germline values: CDR1 SGHDT, CDR2 YYEEEE. V was cut by 2 bases and J by 0 bases, with 9 bases left in between. DNA of the CDR3: TGTGCCAGCAGCTTTAGAGGGAGTAGCAATCAGCCCCAGCATTTT. Translating it yields CASSFRGSSNQPQHF. The full variable domain, its missing parts supplied by reference TRBV5-6 and TRBJ1-5, is DAGVTQSPTHLIKTRGQQVTLRCSPKSGHDTVSWYQQALGQGPQFIFQYYEEEERQRGNFPDRFSGHQFPNYSSELNVNALLLGDSALYLCASSFRGSSNQPQHFGDGTRLSIL.

V usage is TRBV28 and J usage is TRBJ2-3; D is unclear. CDR1 and CDR2 from the germline V gene are MDHEN and SYDVKM. V lost 2 bases, J lost 8 bases, and 11 bases lay in between. The CDR3 consists of 13 residues. The DNA for the CDR3 is TGTGCCAGCAGTTTACAAGAGCCGGGTACGCAGTATTTT. The encoded protein is CASSLQEPGTQYF.

The chain is built from TRBV9 and TRBJ1-4; D possibly corresponds to TRBD1 (6 bases). Germline assignment: CDR1 SGDLS and CDR2 YYNGEE. Trimming removed 4 bases at V and 4 bases at J, with 14 bases between. The CDR3 is made up of 15 amino acids. Here the CDR3 reads CASSPDPGVNEKLFF. CDR3 coding DNA: TGTGCCAGCAGCCCAGACCCAGGGGTTAATGAAAAACTGTTTTTT.

This clone was recorded a few times. The chain is built from TRBV5-1 and TRBJ1-1, with 8 bases matching TRBD1. CDR1 is SGHRS, CDR2 YFSETQ, per germline. This CDR3 has 14 amino acids. Trimming at V came to 3 bases and at J to 3 bases, leaving 4 bases not matched to a gene. The DNA for the CDR3 is TGCGCCAGCAGCTACCCAGGGGGCCACACTGAAGCTTTCTTT. It codes for CASSYPGGHTEAFF.

The rearrangement uses TRBV2 and TRBJ1-2, with D maybe TRBD1 (5 bases). Trimming shortened V by 2 bases and J by 4 bases, and 20 bases separated the two germline ends. CDR1 SNHLY and CDR2 FYNNEI come from the germline V gene. CDR3 length: 17 residues. CDR3 sequence reads: CASSEIAGGGIGYGYTF. Here the CDR3 DNA reads TGTGCCAGCAGTGAAATCGCAGGCGGGGGTATCGGCTATGGCTACACCTTC.

This chain links TRBV19 with TRBJ1-1; D is possibly TRBD1 (5 bases). The CDR3 loop spans 14 amino acids. Germline V lookup: CDR1 LNHDA, CDR2 SQIVND (reference sequence). Trimming pared 4 bases from V and 5 bases from J, leaving 14 bases between. CDR3 sequence: CASSRGGTWTEAFF. The DNA of the CDR3 is TGTGCCAGTAGTAGGGGGGGGACGTGGACTGAAGCTTTCTTT.

The chain uses TRBV25-1 and TRBJ2-5, with a weak D call TRBD1 (6 bases). The CDR3 sequence is 14 residues long. Trimming pared 10 bases from V and 2 bases from J, leaving 17 bases between. CDR1 and CDR2 from the germline V gene are MGHDK and SYGVNS. The DNA of the CDR3 is TGTGCCAACCCTCGACAGGACCCTCAAGAGACCCAGTACTTC. Encoded protein: CANPRQDPQETQYF. Filled out from reference TRBV25-1 and TRBJ2-5, the complete variable domain reads EADIYQTPRYLVIGTGKKITLECSQTMGHDKMYWYQQDPGMELHLIHYSYGVNSTEKGDLSSESTVSRIRTEHFPLTLESARPSHTSQYLCANPRQDPQETQYFGPGTRLLVL.

Regarding this clone: Since a much larger clone is just one base distant, this may be a read error. V and J are TRBV10-3 and TRBJ1-5; D is uncertain. The germline V gene has CDR1 ENHRY and CDR2 SYGVKD. The ends were cut back, 4 bases at V and 4 bases at J, with 8 bases in the middle. This CDR3 contains 13 residues. CDR3: CAISGSQNQPQHF. In DNA, the CDR3 is TGTGCCATCAGTGGGTCGCAGAATCAGCCCCAGCATTTT.

The chain recombines TRBV5-4 with TRBJ2-1, with 9 nucleotides matching TRBD1. The CDR3 spans 15 residues. The germline V gene has CDR1 SGHNT and CDR2 YYREEE (reference sequence). The V segment lost 5 bases and the J segment 5 bases; nucleotides outside the gene matches: 8. The CDR3 here is CASSHPGQGDNEQFF. CDR3 nucleotides: TGTGCCAGCAGTCACCCGGGACAGGGCGACAATGAGCAGTTCTTC. Filled out from reference TRBV5-4 and TRBJ2-1, the complete variable domain reads ETGVTQSPTHLIKTRGQQVTLRCSSQSGHNTVSWYQQALGQGPQFIFQYYREEENGRGNFPPRFSGLQFPNYSSELNVNALELDDSALYLCASSHPGQGDNEQFFGPGTRLTVL.

This clone was counted once. This chain uses TRBV11-1 with TRBJ2-7, with D possibly TRBD2 on 6 matching bases. The germline gives CDR1 SGHAT, CDR2 FQDESV (reference sequence). This CDR3 spans 18 amino acids. The V end was cut by 5 bases, the J end by 1 base, with 24 bases between. CDR3 coding DNA: TGTGCCAGCAGCCCTACCCCATTTTGGGGGGAGTTATCCTACGAGCAGTACTTC. As protein: CASSPTPFWGELSYEQYF.

This chain uses TRBV5-1 with TRBJ2-5, with D perhaps matching TRBD1 (6 bases). Germline CDR1 and CDR2: SGHRS and YFSETQ. The CDR3 runs to 13 residues. Deletions cut 4 bases from V and 4 bases from J, with 11 bases between. The CDR3 DNA reads TGCGCCAGCAGCCGGGACACAGGAGAGACCCAGTACTTC. It codes for CASSRDTGETQYF. Combining the CDR3 with reference TRBV5-1 and TRBJ2-5 gives the whole variable domain KAGVTQTPRYLIKTRGQQVTLSCSPISGHRSVSWYQQTPGQGLQFLFEYFSETQRNKGNFPGRFSGRQFSNSRSEMNVSTLELGDSALYLCASSRDTGETQYFGPGTRLLVL.

In DNA, the CDR3 is TGCGCCAGCAGCCCCATAGCGGGCGGACTCACAGATACGCAGTATTTT. Translation: CASSPIAGGLTDTQYF. This chain joins TRBV10-1 and TRBJ2-3; 7 bases map to TRBD2. Trimming took 6 bases from V and 2 from J; bases not matched to a gene: 11. CDR1 is WNHNN and CDR2 is SYGVQD in the germline V gene (reference sequence). This CDR3 contains 16 residues.

The table lists this clone with a count of one. V gene TRBV5-1 combines with J gene TRBJ2-5; D possibly corresponds to TRBD1 (5 bases). Trimming took 2 bases from V and 1 from J, leaving 12 bases between them. The germline V gene encodes CDR1 SGHRS and CDR2 YFSETQ. CDR3 length: 15 residues. The CDR3 is CASSFQGQGQETQYF. The DNA for the CDR3 is TGCGCCAGCAGCTTTCAGGGTCAGGGCCAAGAGACCCAGTACTTC.

This clone was seen a handful of times. The gene calls are TRBV18 and TRBJ1-6; 7 nucleotides agree with TRBD1. After removal of 6 bases from V and 6 bases from J, the junction contained 8 bases not matched to a gene. From germline, CDR1 is KGHSH and CDR2 LQKENI. This CDR3 comprises 15 residues. The CDR3 sequence: CASSQGDVGNSPLHF. The CDR3 nucleotides are TGTGCCAGCTCCCAGGGGGATGTGGGTAATTCACCCCTCCACTTT.

The chain employs TRBV5-4 and TRBJ2-7; TRBD1 aligns across 7 bases. The CDR3 spans 15 residues. Looked up from germline, CDR1 is SGHNT and CDR2 is YYREEE (reference sequence). V trimming: 3 bases; J trimming: 1 base; junction bases outside the gene matches: 7. The CDR3 loop reads CASSSPGQSSYEQYF. CDR3 bases: TGTGCCAGCAGCTCACCGGGACAGAGTTCCTACGAGCAGTACTTC.